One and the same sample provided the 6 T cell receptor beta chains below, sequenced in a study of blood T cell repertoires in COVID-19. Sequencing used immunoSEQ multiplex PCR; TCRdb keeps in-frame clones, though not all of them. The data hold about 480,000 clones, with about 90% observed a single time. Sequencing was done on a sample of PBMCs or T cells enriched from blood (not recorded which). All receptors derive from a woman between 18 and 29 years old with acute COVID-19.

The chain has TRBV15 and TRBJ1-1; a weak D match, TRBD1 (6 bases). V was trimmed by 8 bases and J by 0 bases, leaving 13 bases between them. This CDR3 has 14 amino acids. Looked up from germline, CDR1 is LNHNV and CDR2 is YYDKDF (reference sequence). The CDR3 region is CATAGVLMNTEAFF. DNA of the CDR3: TGTGCCACCGCAGGGGTACTCATGAACACTGAAGCTTTCTTT.

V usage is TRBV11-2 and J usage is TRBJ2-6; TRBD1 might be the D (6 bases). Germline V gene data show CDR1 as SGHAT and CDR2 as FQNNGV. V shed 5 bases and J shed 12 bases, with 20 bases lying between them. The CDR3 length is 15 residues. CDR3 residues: CASSQRRISGVVLTF. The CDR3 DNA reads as TGTGCCAGCAGCCAACGTCGAATTTCAGGGGTCGTCCTGACTTTC.

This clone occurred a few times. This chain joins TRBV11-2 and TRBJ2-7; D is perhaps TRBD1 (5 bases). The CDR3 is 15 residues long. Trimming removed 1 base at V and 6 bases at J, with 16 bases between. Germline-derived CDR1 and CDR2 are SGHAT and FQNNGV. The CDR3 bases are TGTGCCAGCAGCTTAGTAGTTCATGGGCAGGGCGAGCAGTACTTC. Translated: CASSLVVHGQGEQYF.

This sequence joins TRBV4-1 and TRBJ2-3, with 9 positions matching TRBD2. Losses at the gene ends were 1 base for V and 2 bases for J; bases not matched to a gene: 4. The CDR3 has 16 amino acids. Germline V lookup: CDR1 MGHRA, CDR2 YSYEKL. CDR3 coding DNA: TGCGCCAGCAGCCAAGGTCCTAGCGGGGCCACAGATACGCAGTATTTT. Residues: CASSQGPSGATDTQYF.

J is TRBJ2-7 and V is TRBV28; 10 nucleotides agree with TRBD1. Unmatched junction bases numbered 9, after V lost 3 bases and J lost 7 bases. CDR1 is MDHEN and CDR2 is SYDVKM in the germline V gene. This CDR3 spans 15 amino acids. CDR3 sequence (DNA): TGTGCCAGCAGTTTCGACGGGACAGGGGTGGGTGAGCAGTACTTC. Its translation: CASSFDGTGVGEQYF.

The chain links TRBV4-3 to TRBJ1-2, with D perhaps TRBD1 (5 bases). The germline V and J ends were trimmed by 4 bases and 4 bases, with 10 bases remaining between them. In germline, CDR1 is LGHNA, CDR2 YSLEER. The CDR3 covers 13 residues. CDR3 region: CASSLQVSYGYTF. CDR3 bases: TGCGCCAGCAGCCTACAGGTTTCCTATGGCTACACCTTC.